Each of the 11 T cell receptor beta chains below was sequenced from the same sample in a study of OX40 agonist ivuxolimab in advanced cancers. Here immunoSEQ multiplex PCR was the method, and the copy in TCRdb shows in-frame clones only, minus some. The sample holds about 34,000 clones, roughly 85% seen once. The sample in question was CD4+ or CD8+ T cells sorted from blood, obtained in a trial of the OX40 agonist ivuxolimab. All receptors come from an adult with an advanced solid tumor such as melanoma, head and neck, liver or kidney cancer.

Only a few counts were recorded for this clone. The J gene is TRBJ1-5, the V gene TRBV6-6, with 7 bases that match TRBD1. Germline V lookup: CDR1 MNHNY, CDR2 SVGAGI (reference sequence). J was trimmed by 0 bases and V by 4 bases; bases with no gene match: 6. The CDR3 consists of 16 residues. The DNA of the CDR3 is TGTGCCAGCAGTTTCGGGACAGCTAATAGCAATCAGCCCCAGCATTTT. Its translation: CASSFGTANSNQPQHF.

This clone was counted between two and nine times. The rearrangement joins TRBV19 to TRBJ2-5, with a weak D call TRBD1 (5 bases). Germline V gene sequence: CDR1 LNHDA, CDR2 SQIVND (reference sequence). The CDR3 extends over 15 amino acids. Between the trimmed V and J ends, which lost 3 bases and 1 base, there was a span of 12 bases. Here the CDR3 reads CASSIAQGGQETQYF. CDR3 bases: TGTGCCAGTAGTATCGCTCAGGGCGGCCAAGAGACCCAGTACTTC.

The V gene is TRBV6-5, the J gene TRBJ1-2, with TRBD1 matching over 7 bases. This CDR3 region has 13 residues. With V trimmed by 6 bases and J by 9 bases, 10 bases remained unmatched. Germline values: CDR1 MNHEY, CDR2 SVGAGI. CDR3 nucleotide sequence: TGTGCCAGCAGAATGGACAGGACCTTTAGCTACACCTTC. This encodes CASRMDRTFSYTF.

The V call is TRBV9, the J call TRBJ1-6; tentatively, D is TRBD1 (5 bases). V dropped 4 bases and J dropped 10 bases, with 15 bases sitting between them. The CDR3 totals 14 residues. Looked up from germline, CDR1 is SGDLS and CDR2 is YYNGEE. CDR3 residues: CASSSGADGSPLHF. Here the CDR3 DNA reads TGTGCCAGCAGCTCCGGGGCCGATGGGTCACCCCTCCACTTT.

The gene calls are TRBV6-1 and TRBJ2-3; TRBD2 matches at 11 bases. The junction had 12 bases not matched to a gene; V was cut back by 2 bases and J by 2 bases. The CDR3 is 19 residues long. The germline CDR1 and CDR2 sequences are MNHNS and SASEGT. CDR3 DNA sequence: TGTGCCAGCAGTGAAATGACTAGCGGGATAGGTAGGGCCACAGATACGCAGTATTTT. It translates to CASSEMTSGIGRATDTQYF.

This chain connects TRBV2 to TRBJ1-4; no clear D gene. Trimming removed 4 bases from V and 4 bases from J, with 13 bases in between. CDR1 is SNHLY and CDR2 is FYNNEI in the germline V gene. The CDR3 is 15 amino acids. CDR3 amino acids: CASSGLQQINEKLFF. As DNA, the CDR3 is TGTGCCAGCAGTGGCCTTCAACAGATTAATGAAAAACTGTTTTTT.

The chain joins TRBV6-5 to TRBJ2-2, with TRBD1 matching 9 bases. This CDR3 region has 16 residues. J lost 5 bases, V lost 2 bases, and 6 bases had no gene match. CDR1 is MNHEY, CDR2 SVGAGI, per germline. In DNA, the CDR3 is TGTGCCAGCAGTTACCCTACAGGGGGCAGGACCGGGGAGCTGTTTTTT. Translation gives CASSYPTGGRTGELFF.

CDR3 in amino acids: CASSPLAGSGELFF. CDR3 in DNA: TGTGCCAGCAGCCCACTAGCGGGGTCCGGGGAGCTGTTTTTT. This chain links TRBV7-2 with TRBJ2-2; 10 bases match TRBD2. The CDR3 contains 14 residues. CDR1 and CDR2 (germline): SGHTA, FQGNSA. J was trimmed by 6 bases and V by 5 bases; bases with no gene match: 3.

This rearrangement joins TRBV18 to TRBJ2-2; D might be TRBD2 (5 bases). V was shortened by 4 bases and J by 4 bases, with 10 bases between the two germline ends. CDR3 length equals 14 residues. The germline gives CDR1 KGHSH, CDR2 LQKENI. CDR3 amino acids: CASSQEVGTGELFF. For the CDR3, the DNA is TGTGCCAGCTCACAGGAGGTGGGCACCGGGGAGCTGTTTTTT.

This chain connects TRBV7-8 to TRBJ1-4, with TRBD1 as a possible D gene (6 bases). Germline CDR1 is SGHVS and CDR2 is FQNEAQ. V lost 5 bases and J lost 4, with 14 bases in between. This CDR3 is 15 amino acids long. The CDR3 spells CASSTDRRGNEKLFF. Here the CDR3 DNA reads TGTGCCAGCAGCACTGACAGGCGGGGTAATGAAAAACTGTTTTTT.

The V and J genes are TRBV29-1 and TRBJ2-3; 9 positions agree with TRBD1. The junction had 21 bases not matched to a gene; V was cut back by 6 bases and J by 14 bases. The CDR3 has 15 residues. CDR1 and CDR2 from the germline V gene are SQVTM and ANQGSEA. CDR3 nucleotides: TGCAGCGTCGACCCCGGGGACAGGGATCACCTGACCCCGTATTTT. Protein sequence: CSVDPGDRDHLTPYF.